The table lists the clone carrying this T cell receptor (beta chain) with many counts. Its antigen is still unknown. iRepertoire HTBI primers and Arm-PCR of CDR3 regions built TCR beta libraries. A single record per CDR3 protein comes from TCRdb applying MiXCR to the multiplex PCR reads. The data contain around 250,000 distinct CDR3 sequences, around 21% of them singletons. Germline V gives CDR1 SQVTM, CDR2 ANQGSEA. This CDR3 contains 13 residues. The V segment lost 7 bases and the J segment 4 bases; nucleotides outside the gene matches: 10. The sample originates from a study of regulatory T cells in long-lasting Graves disease. General study points: Patients with persistent Graves' had lower TCR diversity than newly diagnosed patients.

Time point defined: newly diagnosed GD, antithyroid drugs for less than 3 months. Generation of the TCR library employed RNA extracted from PBMCs. This sequence was found in a female donor with Graves disease. Specimen: peripheral blood mononuclear cells (PBMCs), collected at new diagnosis, from a patient treated with antithyroid drugs. This chain links TRBV29-1 with TRBJ2-7; 7 positions agree with TRBD2. In DNA, the CDR3 is TGCAGCGCCAATACGGGAGGCCGGTACGAGCAGTACTTC. This encodes CSANTGGRYEQYF.